These T cell receptor beta chains were read from a single sample in a study of shared clonotypes between healthy human individuals. Assay: immunoSEQ multiplex PCR; the TCRdb copy retains only in-frame clones and omits some. This sample yields about 2 million clones, of which roughly 95% are seen a single time; 0.9% to 1.3% belongs to the top ten. Sequences were obtained from naive CD8+ T cells sorted from blood. These receptors all come from a man aged 18 to 30 in good health. CDR3s include the opening cysteine and the closing phenylalanine or tryptophan. A D gene is named only where the DNA matches it firmly. Clone sizes are given selectively: once, few, many, or a class where the clone is expanded.

d_call: NA
v_call: TRBV6-5
clone_size: once
j_call: TRBJ1-2
cdr3_aa: CASSYTDNYGYTF
cdr3_nt: TGTGCCAGCAGTTACACGGATAACTATGGCTACACCTTC

d_call: NA
v_call: TRBV10-2
clone_size: once
j_call: TRBJ2-7
cdr3_aa: CASSDGPGAFSSYEQYF
cdr3_nt: TGCGCCAGCAGTGACGGCCCTGGAGCCTTTAGCTCCTACGAGCAGTACTTC

d_call: TRBD2
v_call: TRBV9
clone_size: NA
j_call: TRBJ2-4
cdr3_aa: CASSASGRADTIQYF
cdr3_nt: TGTGCCAGCAGCGCTAGCGGGAGGGCCGATACCATTCAGTACTTC

d_call: NA
v_call: TRBV7-6
clone_size: NA
j_call: TRBJ2-6
cdr3_aa: CASSLVAASSGANVLTF
cdr3_nt: TGTGCCAGCAGCTTAGTAGCGGCTAGCTCTGGGGCCAACGTCCTGACTTTC

d_call: NA
v_call: TRBV6-5
clone_size: NA
j_call: TRBJ2-7
cdr3_aa: CASSYDSETYEQYF
cdr3_nt: TGTGCCAGCAGTTACGACAGCGAGACTTACGAGCAGTACTTC

d_call: NA
v_call: TRBV7-6
clone_size: NA
j_call: TRBJ2-7
cdr3_aa: CASSLAGDEQYF
cdr3_nt: TGTGCCAGCAGCTTAGCAGGGGACGAGCAGTACTTC

d_call: TRBD1
v_call: TRBV19
clone_size: NA
j_call: TRBJ2-7
cdr3_aa: CASREGQGSSYEQYF
cdr3_nt: TGTGCCAGTAGGGAAGGACAGGGGAGCTCCTACGAGCAGTACTTC

d_call: NA
v_call: TRBV4-1
clone_size: NA
j_call: TRBJ1-1
cdr3_aa: CASGVGSGTEAFF
cdr3_nt: TGCGCCAGCGGAGTGGGTTCGGGCACTGAAGCTTTCTTT

d_call: TRBD1
v_call: TRBV2
clone_size: NA
j_call: TRBJ2-5
cdr3_aa: CASRWDRAQETQYF
cdr3_nt: TGTGCCAGCAGGTGGGACAGAGCTCAAGAGACCCAGTACTTC

d_call: NA
v_call: TRBV6-5
clone_size: NA
j_call: TRBJ2-1
cdr3_aa: CASSPRPSYNEQFF
cdr3_nt: TGTGCCAGCAGCCCCAGGCCCTCCTACAATGAGCAGTTCTTC

d_call: NA
v_call: TRBV28
clone_size: NA
j_call: TRBJ2-3
cdr3_aa: CASSLDGNEDTQYF
cdr3_nt: TGTGCCAGCAGCCTGGACGGAAACGAGGATACGCAGTATTTT

d_call: NA
v_call: TRBV7-9
clone_size: NA
j_call: TRBJ2-2
cdr3_aa: CASDPRANTGELFF
cdr3_nt: TGTGCCAGCGATCCCCGGGCGAACACCGGGGAGCTGTTTTTT

d_call: NA
v_call: TRBV13
clone_size: NA
j_call: TRBJ1-2
cdr3_aa: CASSVTGSAYGYTF
cdr3_nt: TGTGCCAGCAGCGTAACAGGGTCCGCCTATGGCTACACCTTC

d_call: TRBD1
v_call: TRBV4-3
clone_size: NA
j_call: TRBJ1-1
cdr3_aa: CASSQDETGGTEAFF
cdr3_nt: TGCGCCAGCAGCCAAGATGAGACAGGGGGCACTGAAGCTTTCTTT

d_call: TRBD1
v_call: TRBV5-6
clone_size: NA
j_call: TRBJ2-7
cdr3_aa: CASSQGQGFYEQYF
cdr3_nt: TGTGCCAGCAGTCAGGGACAGGGCTTCTACGAGCAGTACTTC

d_call: NA
v_call: TRBV7-9
clone_size: NA
j_call: TRBJ2-7
cdr3_aa: CASSAPTPYEQYF
cdr3_nt: TGTGCCAGCAGTGCACCCACACCCTACGAGCAGTACTTC

d_call: NA
v_call: TRBV9
clone_size: NA
j_call: TRBJ2-2
cdr3_aa: CASSETTGLYTGELFF
cdr3_nt: TGTGCCAGCAGCGAAACTACGGGACTCTACACCGGGGAGCTGTTTTTT

d_call: TRBD2
v_call: TRBV10-3
clone_size: NA
j_call: TRBJ2-7
cdr3_aa: CATTPLGTSGSYEQYF
cdr3_nt: TGTGCCACTACACCACTCGGGACTAGCGGCTCCTACGAGCAGTACTTC

d_call: NA
v_call: TRBV6-1
clone_size: NA
j_call: TRBJ2-2
cdr3_aa: CASSVREGLSGTGELFF
cdr3_nt: TGTGCCAGCAGTGTTCGGGAAGGTTTAAGCGGGACCGGGGAGCTGTTTTTT

d_call: NA
v_call: TRBV19
clone_size: NA
j_call: TRBJ2-7
cdr3_aa: CASSMGPGAYEQYF
cdr3_nt: TGTGCCAGTAGTATGGGCCCGGGGGCCTACGAGCAGTACTTC

d_call: TRBD1
v_call: TRBV5-1
clone_size: NA
j_call: TRBJ2-7
cdr3_aa: CASSLGTVTYEQYF
cdr3_nt: TGCGCCAGCAGCCTAGGGACAGTTACCTACGAGCAGTACTTC

d_call: TRBD1
v_call: TRBV27
clone_size: NA
j_call: TRBJ1-6
cdr3_aa: CASSWGQGDSPLHF
cdr3_nt: TGTGCCAGCAGTTGGGGACAGGGGGACTCACCCCTCCACTTT

d_call: NA
v_call: TRBV7-9
clone_size: NA
j_call: TRBJ2-7
cdr3_aa: CASTGPSYEQYF
cdr3_nt: TGTGCCAGCACGGGGCCTTCTTACGAGCAGTACTTC

d_call: NA
v_call: TRBV29-1
clone_size: NA
j_call: TRBJ2-2
cdr3_aa: CSARSSGSGELFF
cdr3_nt: TGCAGCGCCCGGAGTTCAGGATCCGGGGAGCTGTTTTTT

d_call: NA
v_call: TRBV28
clone_size: once
j_call: TRBJ2-1
cdr3_aa: CASGAGGGPADEQFF
cdr3_nt: TGTGCCAGCGGGGCGGGCGGGGGCCCAGCTGATGAGCAGTTCTTC

d_call: NA
v_call: TRBV10-3
clone_size: NA
j_call: TRBJ2-5
cdr3_aa: CAISEQNYDQETQYF
cdr3_nt: TGTGCCATCAGTGAGCAAAATTATGACCAAGAGACCCAGTACTTC

d_call: NA
v_call: TRBV27
clone_size: NA
j_call: TRBJ1-2
cdr3_aa: CASSPSVGGANFGYTF
cdr3_nt: TGTGCCAGCAGTCCTTCGGTTGGTGGGGCAAACTTTGGCTACACCTTC

d_call: TRBD1
v_call: TRBV4-1
clone_size: NA
j_call: TRBJ2-2
cdr3_aa: CASSQPGQFTGELFF
cdr3_nt: TGCGCCAGCAGCCAACCGGGACAGTTCACCGGGGAGCTGTTTTTT

d_call: TRBD1
v_call: TRBV2
clone_size: NA
j_call: TRBJ2-7
cdr3_aa: CASRYTGAPAYEQYF
cdr3_nt: TGTGCCAGCAGGTATACAGGGGCTCCGGCCTACGAGCAGTACTTC

d_call: TRBD1
v_call: TRBV28
clone_size: NA
j_call: TRBJ2-7
cdr3_aa: CASSPGTGDYEQYF
cdr3_nt: TGTGCCAGCAGTCCGGGGACAGGGGACTACGAGCAGTACTTC

d_call: TRBD2
v_call: TRBV7-2
clone_size: NA
j_call: TRBJ2-7
cdr3_aa: CASIGLAGEDEQYF
cdr3_nt: TGTGCCAGCATCGGACTAGCGGGAGAGGACGAGCAGTACTTC

d_call: NA
v_call: TRBV4-3
clone_size: once
j_call: TRBJ1-1
cdr3_aa: CASSQPGAEAFF
cdr3_nt: TGCGCCAGCAGCCAGCCCGGGGCTGAAGCTTTCTTT

d_call: TRBD2
v_call: TRBV10-1
clone_size: NA
j_call: TRBJ2-1
cdr3_aa: CASSVDSAGVYNEQFF
cdr3_nt: TGCGCCAGCAGTGTAGATTCAGCGGGAGTCTACAATGAGCAGTTCTTC

d_call: NA
v_call: TRBV19
clone_size: NA
j_call: TRBJ1-6
cdr3_aa: CASSIEQGGSPLHF
cdr3_nt: TGTGCCAGTAGTATAGAACAGGGAGGTTCACCCCTCCACTTT

d_call: NA
v_call: TRBV2
clone_size: NA
j_call: TRBJ2-7
cdr3_aa: CASSTTAAYEQYF
cdr3_nt: TGTGCCAGCAGTACCACAGCCGCCTACGAGCAGTACTTC

d_call: NA
v_call: TRBV28
clone_size: NA
j_call: TRBJ2-7
cdr3_aa: CASSLSQAAVYEQYF
cdr3_nt: TGTGCCAGCAGTTTATCCCAGGCGGCTGTCTACGAGCAGTACTTC

d_call: NA
v_call: TRBV13
clone_size: NA
j_call: TRBJ1-2
cdr3_aa: CASSARGGTDGYTF
cdr3_nt: TGTGCCAGCAGCGCCCGGGGAGGGACGGATGGCTACACCTTC

d_call: NA
v_call: TRBV28
clone_size: NA
j_call: TRBJ2-7
cdr3_aa: CASSSGTSYF
cdr3_nt: TGTGCCAGCAGTTCCGGGACTTCATACTTC

d_call: NA
v_call: TRBV19
clone_size: NA
j_call: TRBJ2-7
cdr3_aa: CASSRTAPSYEQYF
cdr3_nt: TGTGCCAGTAGTAGGACCGCACCTTCCTACGAGCAGTACTTC

d_call: NA
v_call: TRBV4-2
clone_size: NA
j_call: TRBJ1-1
cdr3_aa: CASSQDLYTTGVSEAFF
cdr3_nt: TGTGCCAGCAGCCAAGATCTTTACACCACCGGGGTCTCTGAAGCTTTCTTT

d_call: TRBD2
v_call: TRBV6-5
clone_size: NA
j_call: TRBJ2-5
cdr3_aa: CASSYSGLAGETQYF
cdr3_nt: TGTGCCAGCAGTTACTCGGGACTAGCAGGGGAGACCCAGTACTTC

d_call: TRBD1
v_call: TRBV4-2
clone_size: NA
j_call: TRBJ2-2
cdr3_aa: CASSHLTAGGGELFF
cdr3_nt: TGTGCCAGCAGCCACCTGACGGCAGGGGGCGGGGAGCTGTTTTTT

d_call: NA
v_call: TRBV29-1
clone_size: NA
j_call: TRBJ1-2
cdr3_aa: CSVEDITDYGYTF
cdr3_nt: TGCAGCGTTGAAGATATAACAGACTATGGCTACACCTTC

d_call: NA
v_call: TRBV13
clone_size: NA
j_call: TRBJ1-6
cdr3_aa: CASTGMGSPLHF
cdr3_nt: TGTGCCAGCACAGGGATGGGTTCACCCCTCCACTTT

d_call: NA
v_call: TRBV27
clone_size: once
j_call: TRBJ1-5
cdr3_aa: CASSLRVRERQPQHF
cdr3_nt: TGTGCCAGCAGTTTACGGGTTAGGGAACGGCAGCCCCAGCATTTT

d_call: TRBD2
v_call: TRBV4-1
clone_size: NA
j_call: TRBJ2-7
cdr3_aa: CASSHPRTSGAYEQYF
cdr3_nt: TGCGCCAGCAGCCACCCCCGGACTAGCGGGGCCTACGAGCAGTACTTC

d_call: NA
v_call: TRBV6-5
clone_size: NA
j_call: TRBJ1-5
cdr3_aa: CASREGFNQPQHF
cdr3_nt: TGTGCCAGCAGGGAGGGGTTCAATCAGCCCCAGCATTTT

d_call: TRBD1
v_call: TRBV9
clone_size: NA
j_call: TRBJ2-1
cdr3_aa: CASSVIQGNEQFF
cdr3_nt: TGTGCCAGCAGCGTAATACAGGGGAATGAGCAGTTCTTC

d_call: NA
v_call: TRBV6-6
clone_size: NA
j_call: TRBJ1-6
cdr3_aa: CASSAGVVYNSPLHF
cdr3_nt: TGTGCCAGCAGTGCCGGGGTAGTCTATAATTCACCCCTCCACTTT

d_call: TRBD1
v_call: TRBV11-2
clone_size: NA
j_call: TRBJ1-6
cdr3_aa: CASSFTGGAYNSPLHF
cdr3_nt: TGTGCCAGCAGCTTCACAGGGGGCGCCTATAATTCACCCCTCCACTTT

d_call: NA
v_call: TRBV2
clone_size: NA
j_call: TRBJ2-7
cdr3_aa: CAWRAGRYEQYF
cdr3_nt: TGTGCCTGGAGGGCGGGTCGCTACGAGCAGTACTTC